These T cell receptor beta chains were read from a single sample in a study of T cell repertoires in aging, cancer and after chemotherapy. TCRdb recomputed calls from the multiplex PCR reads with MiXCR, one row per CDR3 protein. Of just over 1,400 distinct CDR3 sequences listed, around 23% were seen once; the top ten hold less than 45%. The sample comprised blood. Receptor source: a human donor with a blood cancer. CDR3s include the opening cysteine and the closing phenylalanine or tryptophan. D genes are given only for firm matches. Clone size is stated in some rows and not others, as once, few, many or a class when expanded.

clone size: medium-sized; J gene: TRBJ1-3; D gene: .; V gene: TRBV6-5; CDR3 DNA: TGTGCCAGCAGTGCTTCCGGGACTATCTCTGGAAACACCATATATTTT; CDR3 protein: CASSASGTISGNTIYF
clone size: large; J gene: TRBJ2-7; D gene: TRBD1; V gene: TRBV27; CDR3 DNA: TGTGCCAGCAGTTACGGGACAGGGGCCAACGAGCAGTACTTC; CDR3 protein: CASSYGTGANEQYF
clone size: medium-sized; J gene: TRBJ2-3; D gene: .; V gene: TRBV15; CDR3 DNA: TGTGCCACCAGTCCCCTTGGGACGCCCACAGATACGCAGTATTTT; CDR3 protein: CATSPLGTPTDTQYF
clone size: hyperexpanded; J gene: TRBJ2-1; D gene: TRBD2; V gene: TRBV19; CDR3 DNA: TGTGCCAGCACACTAGCGGGAGGGGGTGCGAATGAGCAGTTCTTC; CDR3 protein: CASTLAGGGANEQFF
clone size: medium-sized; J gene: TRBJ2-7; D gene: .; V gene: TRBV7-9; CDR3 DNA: TGTGCCAGCAGCTCTGTGAGGGTAGCAGACAAAGCCTACGAGCAGTACTTC; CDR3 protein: CASSSVRVADKAYEQYF
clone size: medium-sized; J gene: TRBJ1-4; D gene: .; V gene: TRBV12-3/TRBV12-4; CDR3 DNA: TGTGCCAGCAGTTTAACAAGTAATGAAAAACTGTTTTTT; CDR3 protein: CASSLTSNEKLFF
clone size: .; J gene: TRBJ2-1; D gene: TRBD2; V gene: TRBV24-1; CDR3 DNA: TGTGCCACCAGTGATGCATTACAGGGAGGTCTAGCGGGAGGTGACTACAATGAGCAGTTCTTC; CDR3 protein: CATSDALQGGLAGGDYNEQFF
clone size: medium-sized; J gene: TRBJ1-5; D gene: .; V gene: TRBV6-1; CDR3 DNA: TGTGCCAGCAGTGCCGTGGAGAATAGCAATCAGCCCCAGCATTTT; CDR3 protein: CASSAVENSNQPQHF
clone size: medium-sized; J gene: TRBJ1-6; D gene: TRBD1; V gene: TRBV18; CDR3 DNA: TGTGCCAGCTCACCTAACGACAGGGTTCAATCACCCCTCCACTTT; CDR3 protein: CASSPNDRVQSPLHF
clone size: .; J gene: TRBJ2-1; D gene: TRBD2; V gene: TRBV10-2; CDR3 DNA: TGCGCCAGCAGCGGGAGGGCCCGTGGACAAGCCCACAATGAGCAGTTCTTC; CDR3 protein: CASSGRARGQAHNEQFF
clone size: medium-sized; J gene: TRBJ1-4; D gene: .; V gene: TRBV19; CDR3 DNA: TGTGCCAGTAGACCCGACAGGAATAATGAAAAACTGTTTTTT; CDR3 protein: CASRPDRNNEKLFF